This TCR beta chain emerged from a study of blood T cells in healthy people across ages. With respect to this clonotype: Its specificity is unknown.

The V segment lost 5 bases and the J segment 4 bases; nucleotides outside the gene matches: 7. This CDR3 region has 15 residues. Roughly 10 milliliters was the volume of peripheral blood drawn from each donor. Points from the study as a whole: Age advanced and TCR beta diversity per million T cells fell, roughly linearly. Naive CD4+ cell counts and diversity both ran higher in long-lived than in aged donors.

Primers used in a second PCR of about 6 to 12 cycles were a sample-barcoded 5' primer and a J-beta primer mix. TCRdb processed the 5' RACE reads anew with MiXCR; each CDR3 protein has one entry. This table holds 1.5 million to 2 million distinct CDR3 sequences, 28% found once. Sequenced sample: blood. This sequence originates from a woman in her 30s in good health. The J gene is TRBJ2-7, the V gene TRBV12-3 or TRBV12-4; TRBD2 matches at 11 bases. Here the CDR3 DNA reads TGTGCCAGCAGTCTTCCGACTAGCGGGAAATACGAGCAGTACTTC. The encoded protein is CASSLPTSGKYEQYF.